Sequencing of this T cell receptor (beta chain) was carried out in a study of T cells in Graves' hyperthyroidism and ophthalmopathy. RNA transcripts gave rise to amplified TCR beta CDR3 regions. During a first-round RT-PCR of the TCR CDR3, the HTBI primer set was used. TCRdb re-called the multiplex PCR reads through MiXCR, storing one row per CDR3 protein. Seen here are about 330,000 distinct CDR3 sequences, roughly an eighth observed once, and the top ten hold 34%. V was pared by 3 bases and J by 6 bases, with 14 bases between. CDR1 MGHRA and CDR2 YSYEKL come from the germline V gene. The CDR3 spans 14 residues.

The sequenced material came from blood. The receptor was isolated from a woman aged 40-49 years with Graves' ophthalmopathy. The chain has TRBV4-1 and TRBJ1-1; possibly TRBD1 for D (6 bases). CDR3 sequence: CASSHWEGVAEAFF. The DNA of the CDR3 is TGCGCCAGCAGCCACTGGGAGGGGGTGGCTGAAGCTTTCTTT.